A single sample is the source of the 25 T cell receptor beta chains below, sequenced in a study of technical replicates of blood from a few donors. The data were produced by immunoSEQ multiplex PCR, yet TCRdb's version contains in-frame clones alone and is incomplete. The sample carries over 70,000 clones, over 85% recorded once. The sequenced sample consisted of T cells isolated from PBMCs. These receptor sequences come from a human donor in good health.

This chain uses TRBV25-1 with TRBJ2-5; 9 positions match TRBD1. The V gene's germline CDR1 is MGHDK and CDR2 SYGVNS. The V and J ends lost 4 bases and 5 bases, in that order; junction bases with no gene match: 8. The CDR3 is made up of 15 amino acids. CDR3 amino acids: CASSGGQGFGETQYF. DNA of the CDR3: TGTGCCAGCAGTGGAGGACAGGGGTTCGGGGAGACCCAGTACTTC. The variable domain in full, completed from reference TRBV25-1 and TRBJ2-5, reads EADIYQTPRYLVIGTGKKITLECSQTMGHDKMYWYQQDPGMELHLIHYSYGVNSTEKGDLSSESTVSRIRTEHFPLTLESARPSHTSQYLCASSGGQGFGETQYFGPGTRLLVL.

The genes are TRBV10-1 and TRBJ1-5; D unclear. Trimming shortened V by 4 bases and J by 4 bases, and 8 bases separated the two germline ends. The V gene's germline CDR1 is WNHNN and CDR2 SYGVQD (reference sequence). The CDR3 sequence is 13 residues long. CDR3: CASSVSSNQPQHF. CDR3 coding DNA: TGCGCCAGCAGTGTTAGCAGTAATCAGCCCCAGCATTTT.

In this sample, this clone turned up once. The rearrangement joins TRBV2 to TRBJ1-5; a weak D match, TRBD1 (5 bases). Trimming left V 7 bases short and J 1 base short, with 11 bases between. The CDR3 is made up of 14 amino acids. CDR1 SNHLY and CDR2 FYNNEI come from the germline V gene. In DNA form, the CDR3 reads TGTGCCAGCAAACAGGAATCCAGCAATCAGCCCCAGCATTTT. Translation gives CASKQESSNQPQHF.

This chain connects TRBV29-1 to TRBJ2-7, with TRBD2 identical over 9 bases. Germline trimming cut 7 bases from V and 1 base from J; bases unmatched to any gene: 5. Germline loops: CDR1 SQVTM, CDR2 ANQGSEA. The CDR3 spans 13 residues. The CDR3 region is CSAVAGGSYEQYF. The CDR3 DNA is TGCAGCGCTGTTGCGGGAGGGTCCTACGAGCAGTACTTC.

DNA for the CDR3: TGTGCCAGCAGTTTAGGACAGGGTATCCACGAGCAGTACTTC. Translated, it gives CASSLGQGIHEQYF. This rearrangement joins TRBV27 to TRBJ2-7, with 8 bases fitting TRBD1. Germline CDR1 reads MNHEY; CDR2 reads SMNVEV (reference sequence). CDR3 size: 14 residues. J lost 5 bases, V lost 2 bases, and 5 bases had no gene match.

This clone was observed a few times. The chain is built from TRBV10-3 and TRBJ1-1, with unresolved D. CDR3 length: 12 residues. Per germline, CDR1 ENHRY and CDR2 SYGVKD. V gave up 8 bases and J gave up 1 base, with 8 bases separating them. CDR3 in DNA: TGTGCCATCGGCCCAGGGAACACTGAAGCTTTCTTT. It encodes CAIGPGNTEAFF.

The V gene is TRBV9, the J gene TRBJ2-1, with a weak D call TRBD2 (6 bases). Germline values: CDR1 SGDLS, CDR2 YYNGEE. The V gene lost 0 bases and the J gene lost 2 bases, with 6 bases spanning the gap. The length of the CDR3 is 14 residues. The CDR3 reads CASSVAGAYNEQFF. CDR3 coding DNA: TGTGCCAGCAGCGTAGCGGGAGCCTACAATGAGCAGTTCTTC.

This chain joins TRBV29-1 and TRBJ1-1; tentative D call: TRBD1 (6 bases). Germline V gives CDR1 SQVTM, CDR2 ANQGSEA. The CDR3 covers 14 residues. The V and J ends lost 5 bases and 5 bases respectively, with 18 bases between them. This CDR3 is CSVSVGGRATEAFF. The CDR3 region has the DNA TGCAGCGTTTCGGTTGGGGGCAGGGCGACTGAAGCTTTCTTT.

V gene TRBV9 combines with J gene TRBJ2-7, with D perhaps TRBD2 (5 bases). V lost 4 bases to trimming and J lost 0 bases, with 8 bases between them. Germline V gene sequence: CDR1 SGDLS, CDR2 YYNGEE. The CDR3 consists of 13 residues. The chain's CDR3 is CASSPGLSYEQYF. CDR3 nucleotide sequence: TGTGCCAGCAGCCCAGGACTCTCCTACGAGCAGTACTTC.

This clone was seen only once. The chain couples TRBV6-5 to TRBJ2-7; D possibly corresponds to TRBD1 (5 bases). V was clipped by 2 bases and J by 3 bases, with 8 bases between them. In germline, CDR1 is MNHEY, CDR2 SVGAGI. The CDR3 runs 13 residues. The CDR3 DNA follows: TGTGCCAGCAGTTACGAAAGGGGCTACGAGCAGTACTTC. Encoded protein: CASSYERGYEQYF.

The chain uses TRBV6-5 and TRBJ2-7; 11 nucleotides line up with TRBD2. Germline-derived CDR1 and CDR2 are MNHEY and SVGAGI. The CDR3 sequence is 15 residues long. Trimming removed 6 bases from V and 5 bases from J; junction bases left unmatched: 9. The CDR3 reads CASRHVLAGGNEQYF. The CDR3 DNA is TGTGCCAGCAGGCACGTCCTAGCGGGAGGAAACGAGCAGTACTTC.

V is TRBV7-6 and J is TRBJ2-7; 10 bases fit TRBD2. Germline V CDR1 and CDR2: SGHVS, FNYEAQ. This CDR3 has 16 amino acids. The J segment lost 3 bases and the V segment lost 1 base, leaving 6 bases of the junction unmatched. The CDR3: CASSLVSQREGYEQYF. DNA for the CDR3: TGTGCCAGCAGCTTAGTATCCCAGCGGGAGGGCTACGAGCAGTACTTC. The full variable domain, in which reference TRBV7-6 and TRBJ2-7 provide the parts outside the CDR3, is GAGVSQSPRYKVTKRGQDVALRCDPISGHVSLYWYRQALGQGPEFLTYFNYEAQQDKSGLPNDRFSAERPEGSISTLTIQRTEQRDSAMYRCASSLVSQREGYEQYFGPGTRLTVT.

The chain employs TRBV27 and TRBJ1-1, with D uncertain. V was clipped by 6 bases and J by 5 bases, with 25 bases between them. Germline V CDR1 and CDR2: MNHEY, SMNVEV (reference sequence). This CDR3 contains 17 residues. CDR3 in DNA: TGTGCCAGCAGCCCAACGCTACCGGGAGCCGCTTGGACTGAAGCTTTCTTT. Translating it yields CASSPTLPGAAWTEAFF.

The chain has TRBV4-1 and TRBJ2-5; D is perhaps TRBD2 (5 bases). Trimming removed 8 bases at V and 2 bases at J, with 15 bases between. This CDR3 spans 14 amino acids. The germline V gene has CDR1 MGHRA and CDR2 YSYEKL. This chain's CDR3 is CASSARTFQETQYF. The CDR3 bases are TGCGCCAGCTCCGCAAGGACTTTTCAAGAGACCCAGTACTTC.

Points on this clone: Germline is not matched at one junction end, which may reflect a read error. The J gene is TRBJ2-1, the V gene TRBV7-9, with 7 nucleotides matching TRBD2. There are 15 residues in the CDR3. The V gene's germline CDR1 is SEHNR and CDR2 FQNEAQ (reference sequence). The CDR3 spells CASRLGLVSYNEQFF. Written as DNA, the CDR3 is TGTGCCAGCAGATTAGGACTAGTGTCCTACAATGAGCAGTTCTTC.

The chain joins TRBV28 to TRBJ1-2; D may be TRBD1 (5 bases). The germline V gene has CDR1 MDHEN and CDR2 SYDVKM. The CDR3 loop spans 11 amino acids. The V gene lost 5 bases and the J gene lost 7 bases, with 8 bases spanning the gap. This CDR3 is CASSQGFGYTF. Here the CDR3 DNA reads TGTGCCAGCAGTCAGGGTTTTGGCTACACCTTC.

This sequence joins TRBV6-1 and TRBJ2-7; the match to TRBD1 covers 7 bases. The CDR3 sequence is 13 residues long. V shed 7 bases and J 4 bases; nucleotides not matched to a gene: 7. The germline gives CDR1 MNHNS, CDR2 SASEGT. The CDR3 DNA reads TGTGCCAGCACGACAGGGCCTCGTTACGAGCAGTACTTC. Amino acids: CASTTGPRYEQYF.

CDR3 DNA sequence: TGTGCCAGCAGTTACGAGTCGGGAGAAAAACTGTTTTTT. Translating gives CASSYESGEKLFF. The chain carries TRBV6-6 and TRBJ1-4; no clear D. The ends were cut back, 2 bases at V and 8 bases at J, with 9 bases in the middle. The CDR3 has 13 residues. Germline V gene lookup returns CDR1 MNHNY and CDR2 SVGAGI (reference sequence).

The chain links TRBV2 to TRBJ1-5; D is perhaps TRBD1 (6 bases). There are 14 residues in the CDR3. Germline-derived CDR1 and CDR2 are SNHLY and FYNNEI. Trimming removed 6 bases from V and 5 bases from J, with 14 bases in between. CDR3 coding DNA: TGTGCCAGCAGGTCCGGGACACGTTATCAGCCCCAGCATTTT. Its translation: CASRSGTRYQPQHF.

V usage is TRBV7-7 and J usage is TRBJ1-1, with D unclear. This CDR3 comprises 15 residues. The germline gives CDR1 SSHAT, CDR2 FNYEAQ (reference sequence). CDR3 loop: CAGERIELVDTEAFF. The CDR3 region has the DNA TGTGCTGGCGAGCGGATTGAGCTGGTGGACACTGAAGCTTTCTTT.

J is TRBJ1-1 and V is TRBV2; TRBD1 aligns across 8 bases. V lost 6 bases, J lost 0 bases, and 15 bases stayed unmatched. This CDR3 is built from 18 residues. Germline loops: CDR1 SNHLY, CDR2 FYNNEI. CDR3 sequence: CASSLISGGARVNTEAFF. CDR3 coding DNA: TGTGCCAGCAGCCTCATATCAGGGGGCGCGAGAGTGAACACTGAAGCTTTCTTT.

The chain carries TRBV7-8 and TRBJ1-3; possible D gene TRBD1, 5 bases. The CDR3 runs to 16 residues. The V gene's germline CDR1 is SGHVS and CDR2 FQNEAQ. Trimming left V 2 bases short and J 2 bases short, with 13 bases between. In nucleotides, the CDR3 is TGTGCCAGCAGCTTAAGAATGGAGGGGACTGGAAACACCATATATTTT. Its protein is CASSLRMEGTGNTIYF.

This clone was seen a single time. The chain couples TRBV5-4 to TRBJ1-2, with 9 bases identical to TRBD1. The CDR3 consists of 16 residues. Germline lookup yields CDR1 SGHNT and CDR2 YYREEE (reference sequence). With 8 bases clipped from V and 6 bases from J, the junction kept 17 bases outside the gene matches. CDR3 in amino acids: CASSQAYRDREHGYTF. For the CDR3, the DNA is TGTGCCAGTAGCCAAGCCTACCGGGACAGGGAACATGGCTACACCTTC. Drawing the rest from reference TRBV5-4 and TRBJ1-2, the complete variable domain is ETGVTQSPTHLIKTRGQQVTLRCSSQSGHNTVSWYQQALGQGPQFIFQYYREEENGRGNFPPRFSGLQFPNYSSELNVNALELDDSALYLCASSQAYRDREHGYTFGSGTRLTVV.

V and J are TRBV7-3 and TRBJ2-5; 7 bases are shared with TRBD2. The germline gives CDR1 SGHTA, CDR2 FQGTGA. The CDR3 extends over 15 amino acids. V was clipped by 5 bases and J by 3 bases; unmatched bases: 9. The CDR3 nucleotides read TGTGCCAGCAGCCTCGGGAGGCTCCGGGAAGAGACCCAGTACTTC. Its translation is CASSLGRLREETQYF.

The rearrangement joins TRBV7-6 to TRBJ2-7; no reliable D call. Germline lookup yields CDR1 SGHVS and CDR2 FNYEAQ. Trimming left V 2 bases short and J 4 bases short, with 6 bases between. The CDR3 totals 12 residues. CDR3 region: CASSLMEYEQYF. The DNA for the CDR3 is TGTGCCAGCAGCTTAATGGAGTACGAGCAGTACTTC.